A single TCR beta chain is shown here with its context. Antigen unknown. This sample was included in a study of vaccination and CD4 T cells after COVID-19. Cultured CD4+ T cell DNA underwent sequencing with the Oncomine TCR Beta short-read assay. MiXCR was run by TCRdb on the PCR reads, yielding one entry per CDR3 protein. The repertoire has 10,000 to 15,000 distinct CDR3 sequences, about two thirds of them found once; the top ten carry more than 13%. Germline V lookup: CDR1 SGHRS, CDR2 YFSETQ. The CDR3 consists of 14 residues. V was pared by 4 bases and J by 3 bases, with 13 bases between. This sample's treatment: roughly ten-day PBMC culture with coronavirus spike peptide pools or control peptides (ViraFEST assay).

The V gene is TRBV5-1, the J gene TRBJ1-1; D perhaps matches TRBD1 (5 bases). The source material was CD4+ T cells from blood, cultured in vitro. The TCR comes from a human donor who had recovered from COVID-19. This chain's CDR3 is CASSRRAPDTEAFF. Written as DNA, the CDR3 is TGCGCCAGCAGCCGCAGGGCACCCGACACTGAAGCTTTCTTT. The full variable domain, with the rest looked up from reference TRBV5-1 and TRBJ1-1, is KAGVTQTPRYLIKTRGQQVTLSCSPISGHRSVSWYQQTPGQGLQFLFEYFSETQRNKGNFPGRFSGRQFSNSRSEMNVSTLELGDSALYLCASSRRAPDTEAFFGQGTRLTVV.